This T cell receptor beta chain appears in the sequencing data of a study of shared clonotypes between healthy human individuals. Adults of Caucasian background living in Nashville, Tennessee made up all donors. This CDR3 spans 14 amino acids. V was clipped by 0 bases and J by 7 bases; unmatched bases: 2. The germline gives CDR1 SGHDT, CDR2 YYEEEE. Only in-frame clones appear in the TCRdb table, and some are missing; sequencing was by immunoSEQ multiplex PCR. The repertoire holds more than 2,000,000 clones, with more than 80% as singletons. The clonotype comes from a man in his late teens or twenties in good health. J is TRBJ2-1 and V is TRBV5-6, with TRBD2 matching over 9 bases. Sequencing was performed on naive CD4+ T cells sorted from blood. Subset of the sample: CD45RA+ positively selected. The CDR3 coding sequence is TGTGCCAGCAGCTTGGGGACTAGCGTGAATGAGCAGTTCTTC. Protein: CASSLGTSVNEQFF.